Listed below are T cell receptor beta chains from one sample, sequenced in a study of blood T cell repertoires in COVID-19. The repertoire was sequenced with immunoSEQ multiplex PCR; TCRdb's copy has only in-frame clones and lacks some. The data show 80,000 to 95,000 clones, 81% seen once. Sequencing was carried out using peripheral blood. The source of these receptors is a man older than 75 with active or convalescent COVID-19. The CDR3 runs from the conserved cysteine through the conserved F or W. D genes are given only for firm matches. Clone size is shown for a subset of rows, as once, few, many or a class of expanded clone.

d_call: NA; clone_size: few; j_call: TRBJ1-1; v_call: TRBV18; cdr3_aa: CASSGGRTDTEAFF; cdr3_nt: TGTGCCAGCTCGGGGGGACGGACGGACACTGAAGCTTTCTTT
d_call: TRBD1; clone_size: NA; j_call: TRBJ1-1; v_call: TRBV6-2/TRBV6-3; cdr3_aa: CASSYLGTGTTEAFF; cdr3_nt: TGTGCCAGCAGTTACCTAGGGACAGGGACCACTGAAGCTTTCTTT
d_call: NA; clone_size: NA; j_call: TRBJ1-2; v_call: TRBV6-6; cdr3_aa: CASRGDDGNYGYTF; cdr3_nt: TGTGCCAGCAGGGGAGACGACGGGAACTATGGCTACACCTTC
d_call: TRBD1; clone_size: NA; j_call: TRBJ2-2; v_call: TRBV5-1; cdr3_aa: CASSDRGYNFANTGELFF; cdr3_nt: TGCGCCAGCAGCGACAGGGGATATAATTTCGCGAACACCGGGGAGCTGTTTTTT
d_call: TRBD1; clone_size: NA; j_call: TRBJ1-2; v_call: TRBV7-9; cdr3_aa: CASSLFQGEPANYGYTF; cdr3_nt: TGTGCCAGCAGCTTGTTCCAGGGGGAACCAGCTAACTATGGCTACACCTTC
d_call: NA; clone_size: NA; j_call: TRBJ1-3; v_call: TRBV20-1; cdr3_aa: CSALVGNTIYF; cdr3_nt: TGCAGTGCTCTTGTTGGAAACACCATATATTTT
d_call: TRBD1; clone_size: NA; j_call: TRBJ2-7; v_call: TRBV23-1; cdr3_aa: CASSPRDREWRTPPSLYYEQYF; cdr3_nt: TGCGCCAGCAGTCCTCGGGACAGGGAATGGCGGACCCCGCCATCCCTCTACTACGAGCAGTACTTC
d_call: TRBD1; clone_size: NA; j_call: TRBJ2-2; v_call: TRBV14; cdr3_aa: CASSQVQGAVGELFF; cdr3_nt: TGTGCCAGCAGCCAAGTCCAGGGGGCGGTCGGGGAGCTGTTTTTT
d_call: TRBD1; clone_size: medium-sized; j_call: TRBJ2-5; v_call: TRBV5-6; cdr3_aa: CASSSPLDRGETQYF; cdr3_nt: TGTGCCAGCAGCAGCCCCCTGGACAGGGGTGAGACCCAGTACTTC
d_call: TRBD1; clone_size: NA; j_call: TRBJ1-5; v_call: TRBV5-4; cdr3_aa: CASSQGGQSDQPQHF; cdr3_nt: TGTGCCAGCAGCCAGGGGGGACAGAGCGATCAGCCCCAGCATTTT
d_call: TRBD1; clone_size: once; j_call: TRBJ2-3; v_call: TRBV2; cdr3_aa: CASSATGASDTQYF; cdr3_nt: TGTGCCAGCAGTGCGACAGGGGCGTCTGATACGCAGTATTTT
d_call: NA; clone_size: few; j_call: TRBJ2-5; v_call: TRBV7-2; cdr3_aa: CASSYGPGGETQYF; cdr3_nt: TGTGCCAGCAGCTATGGGCCCGGAGGGGAGACCCAGTACTTC
d_call: TRBD2; clone_size: few; j_call: TRBJ2-3; v_call: TRBV19; cdr3_aa: CASSKGTMGSDTQYF; cdr3_nt: TGTGCCAGTAGTAAGGGGACTATGGGATCAGATACGCAGTATTTT
d_call: NA; clone_size: NA; j_call: TRBJ2-7; v_call: TRBV7-6; cdr3_aa: CASSLDGLGEQYF; cdr3_nt: TGTGCCAGCAGCTTAGATGGACTGGGGGAGCAGTACTTC
d_call: NA; clone_size: NA; j_call: TRBJ2-6; v_call: TRBV30; cdr3_aa: CAWSSGQSANVLTF; cdr3_nt: TGTGCCTGGAGTTCAGGGCAGTCGGCCAACGTCCTGACTTTC
d_call: TRBD2; clone_size: once; j_call: TRBJ2-1; v_call: TRBV7-6; cdr3_aa: CASSLAGLAGGQEQFF; cdr3_nt: TGTGCCAGCAGCTTAGCCGGACTAGCGGGGGGGCAAGAGCAGTTCTTC
d_call: TRBD1; clone_size: NA; j_call: TRBJ1-5; v_call: TRBV18; cdr3_aa: CASSGQYNQPQHF; cdr3_nt: TGTGCCAGCTCGGGACAGTATAATCAGCCCCAGCATTTT
d_call: NA; clone_size: NA; j_call: TRBJ1-2; v_call: TRBV5-1; cdr3_aa: CASSLVGDYGYTF; cdr3_nt: TGCGCCAGCAGCTTGGTAGGGGATTATGGCTACACCTTC
d_call: TRBD1; clone_size: NA; j_call: TRBJ1-2; v_call: TRBV3-1/TRBV3-2; cdr3_aa: CASSREQGANYGYTF; cdr3_nt: TGTGCCAGCAGCCGAGAACAGGGGGCTAACTATGGCTACACCTTC
d_call: NA; clone_size: NA; j_call: TRBJ1-5; v_call: TRBV7-3; cdr3_aa: CASSLDSSGNQPQHF; cdr3_nt: TGTGCCAGCAGCTTAGACAGTTCCGGTAATCAGCCCCAGCATTTT
d_call: NA; clone_size: NA; j_call: TRBJ1-6; v_call: TRBV19; cdr3_aa: CASSSLGVPESPLHF; cdr3_nt: TGTGCCAGTAGTAGTCTCGGTGTGCCGGAGTCACCCCTCCACTTT
d_call: NA; clone_size: NA; j_call: TRBJ2-7; v_call: TRBV29-1; cdr3_aa: CSTGTNYEQYF; cdr3_nt: TGCAGCACCGGGACAAACTACGAGCAGTACTTC
d_call: TRBD2; clone_size: few; j_call: TRBJ2-2; v_call: TRBV5-4; cdr3_aa: CASSLSGGNTGELFF; cdr3_nt: TGTGCCAGCAGCTTAAGCGGGGGTAACACCGGGGAGCTGTTTTTT
d_call: NA; clone_size: NA; j_call: TRBJ1-5; v_call: TRBV19; cdr3_aa: CASANRGMGNQPQHF; cdr3_nt: TGTGCCAGTGCCAATCGGGGAATGGGCAATCAGCCCCAGCATTTT
d_call: NA; clone_size: NA; j_call: TRBJ1-1; v_call: TRBV6-5; cdr3_aa: CASSYSVGRMNTEAFF; cdr3_nt: TGTGCCAGCAGTTACTCCGTAGGCAGGATGAACACTGAAGCTTTCTTT
d_call: NA; clone_size: few; j_call: TRBJ2-7; v_call: TRBV7-9; cdr3_aa: CASSWRGGAAYEQYF; cdr3_nt: TGTGCCAGCAGCTGGCGAGGGGGGGCTGCCTACGAGCAGTACTTC
d_call: NA; clone_size: NA; j_call: TRBJ1-4; v_call: TRBV19; cdr3_aa: CASSIGQWISMNEKLFF; cdr3_nt: TGTGCCAGTAGTATTGGGCAGTGGATCTCCATGAATGAAAAACTGTTTTTT
d_call: TRBD1; clone_size: NA; j_call: TRBJ1-1; v_call: TRBV30; cdr3_aa: CAWSADRGAFF; cdr3_nt: TGTGCCTGGAGTGCTGACAGGGGAGCTTTCTTT
d_call: NA; clone_size: NA; j_call: TRBJ2-5; v_call: TRBV29-1; cdr3_aa: CTTGGPGQETQYF; cdr3_nt: TGCACCACCGGGGGGCCGGGCCAAGAGACCCAGTACTTC
d_call: NA; clone_size: NA; j_call: TRBJ1-5; v_call: TRBV28; cdr3_aa: CASTGPNQPQHF; cdr3_nt: TGTGCCAGCACAGGGCCAAATCAGCCCCAGCATTTT
d_call: NA; clone_size: NA; j_call: TRBJ1-2; v_call: TRBV5-1; cdr3_aa: CASSPPGRTNYGYTF; cdr3_nt: TGCGCCAGCAGCCCCCCAGGGCGCACTAACTATGGCTACACCTTC
d_call: NA; clone_size: NA; j_call: TRBJ2-7; v_call: TRBV28; cdr3_aa: CASSLSSGRRDSGYEQYF; cdr3_nt: TGTGCCAGCAGTTTGTCATCTGGGAGGCGTGACTCCGGCTACGAGCAGTACTTC
d_call: NA; clone_size: NA; j_call: TRBJ2-7; v_call: TRBV7-9; cdr3_aa: CASSFSGDEQYF; cdr3_nt: TGTGCCAGCAGCTTTTCAGGGGACGAGCAGTACTTC
d_call: NA; clone_size: NA; j_call: TRBJ2-7; v_call: TRBV30; cdr3_aa: CAWSVRRVAYEQYF; cdr3_nt: TGTGCCTGGAGTGTACGCAGGGTTGCCTACGAGCAGTACTTC
d_call: NA; clone_size: NA; j_call: TRBJ2-7; v_call: TRBV21-1; cdr3_aa: CASSKSPDRRNYEQYF; cdr3_nt: TGTGCCAGCAGCAAATCCCCGGACAGGAGAAACTACGAGCAGTACTTC
d_call: NA; clone_size: once; j_call: TRBJ1-6; v_call: TRBV23-1; cdr3_aa: CASSHSGTKKSSYNSPLHF; cdr3_nt: TGCGCCAGCAGTCATTCCGGGACAAAAAAGAGCTCCTATAATTCACCCCTCCACTTT
d_call: TRBD1; clone_size: large; j_call: TRBJ2-2; v_call: TRBV4-3; cdr3_aa: CASSRDRGTGELFF; cdr3_nt: TGCGCCAGCAGCCGGGACAGGGGCACCGGGGAGCTGTTTTTT
d_call: NA; clone_size: NA; j_call: TRBJ1-6; v_call: TRBV18; cdr3_aa: CATTAGGAATSPLHF; cdr3_nt: TGTGCCACCACCGCGGGGGGGGCGGCAACTTCACCCCTCCACTTT
d_call: TRBD1; clone_size: NA; j_call: TRBJ2-7; v_call: TRBV7-2; cdr3_aa: CASSPRQGRARSSYEQYF; cdr3_nt: TGTGCCAGCAGCCCCCGACAGGGGCGCGCCAGGAGCTCCTACGAGCAGTACTTC
d_call: NA; clone_size: NA; j_call: TRBJ2-7; v_call: TRBV2; cdr3_aa: CASSESGAYEQYF; cdr3_nt: TGTGCCAGCAGTGAATCAGGGGCCTACGAGCAGTACTTC
d_call: NA; clone_size: NA; j_call: TRBJ1-5; v_call: TRBV10-2; cdr3_aa: CASSESPAGVNGQPQHF; cdr3_nt: TGCGCCAGCAGTGAGTCACCCGCAGGGGTAAATGGTCAGCCCCAGCATTTT
d_call: TRBD1; clone_size: NA; j_call: TRBJ1-4; v_call: TRBV5-1; cdr3_aa: CASSLGGTGVEKLFF; cdr3_nt: TGCGCCAGCAGCTTGGGAGGGACAGGCGTTGAAAAACTGTTTTTT
d_call: NA; clone_size: NA; j_call: TRBJ2-5; v_call: TRBV30; cdr3_aa: CAWSAGLLQETQYF; cdr3_nt: TGTGCCTGGAGTGCGGGTCTGCTGCAGGAGACCCAGTACTTC
d_call: NA; clone_size: NA; j_call: TRBJ1-3; v_call: TRBV7-2; cdr3_aa: CASSLGQTSGNTIYF; cdr3_nt: TGTGCCAGCAGCTTAGGACAGACCTCTGGAAACACCATATATTTT
d_call: TRBD1; clone_size: NA; j_call: TRBJ2-1; v_call: TRBV12-5; cdr3_aa: CASSPLGTGLSEQFF; cdr3_nt: TGTGCTAGCTCACCCCTCGGGACAGGGTTGAGTGAGCAGTTCTTC